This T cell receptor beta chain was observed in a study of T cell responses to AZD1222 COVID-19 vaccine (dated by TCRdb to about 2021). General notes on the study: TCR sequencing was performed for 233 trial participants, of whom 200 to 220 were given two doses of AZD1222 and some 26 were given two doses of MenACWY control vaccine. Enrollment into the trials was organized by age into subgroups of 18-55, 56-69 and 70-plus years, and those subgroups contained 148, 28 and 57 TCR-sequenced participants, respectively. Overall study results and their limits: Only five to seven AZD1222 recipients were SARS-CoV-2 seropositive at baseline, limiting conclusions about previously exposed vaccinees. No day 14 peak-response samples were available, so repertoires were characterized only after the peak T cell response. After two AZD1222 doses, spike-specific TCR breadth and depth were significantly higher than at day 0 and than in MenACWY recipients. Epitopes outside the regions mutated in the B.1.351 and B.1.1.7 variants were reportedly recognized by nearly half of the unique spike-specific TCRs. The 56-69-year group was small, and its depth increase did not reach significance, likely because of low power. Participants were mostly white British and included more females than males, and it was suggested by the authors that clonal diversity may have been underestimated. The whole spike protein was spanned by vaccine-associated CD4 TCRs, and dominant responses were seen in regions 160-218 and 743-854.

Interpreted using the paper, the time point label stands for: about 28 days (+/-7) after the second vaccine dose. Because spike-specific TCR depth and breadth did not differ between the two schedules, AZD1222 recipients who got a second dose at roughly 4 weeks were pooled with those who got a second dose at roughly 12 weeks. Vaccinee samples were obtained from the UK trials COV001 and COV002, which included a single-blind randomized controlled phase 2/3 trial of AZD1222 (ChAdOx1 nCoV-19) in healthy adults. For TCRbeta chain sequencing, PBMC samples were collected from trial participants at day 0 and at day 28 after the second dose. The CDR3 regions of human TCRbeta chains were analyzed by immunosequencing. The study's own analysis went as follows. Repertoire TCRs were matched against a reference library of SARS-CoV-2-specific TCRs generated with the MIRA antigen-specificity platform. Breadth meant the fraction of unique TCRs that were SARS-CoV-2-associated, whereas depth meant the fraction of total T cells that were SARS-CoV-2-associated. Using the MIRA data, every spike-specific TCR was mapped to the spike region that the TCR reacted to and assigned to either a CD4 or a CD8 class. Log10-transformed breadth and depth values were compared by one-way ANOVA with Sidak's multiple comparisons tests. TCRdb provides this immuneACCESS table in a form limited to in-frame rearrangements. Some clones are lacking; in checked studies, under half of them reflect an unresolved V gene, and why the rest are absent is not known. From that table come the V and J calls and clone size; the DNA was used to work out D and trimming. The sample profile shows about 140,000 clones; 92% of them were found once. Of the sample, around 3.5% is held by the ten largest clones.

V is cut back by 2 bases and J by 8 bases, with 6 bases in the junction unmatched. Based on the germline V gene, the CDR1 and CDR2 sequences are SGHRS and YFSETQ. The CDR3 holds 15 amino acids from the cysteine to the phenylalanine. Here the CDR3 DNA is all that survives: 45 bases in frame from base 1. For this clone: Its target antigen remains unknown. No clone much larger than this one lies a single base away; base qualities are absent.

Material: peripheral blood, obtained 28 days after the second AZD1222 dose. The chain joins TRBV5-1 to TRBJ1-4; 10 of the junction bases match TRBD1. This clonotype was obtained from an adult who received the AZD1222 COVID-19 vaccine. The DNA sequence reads TGCGCCAGCAGCTTACGACAGGGGGCAGGGGAAAAACTGTTTTTT. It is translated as CASSLRQGAGEKLFF.